These 24 T cell receptor beta chains were all obtained from the same sample, sequenced in a study of human T cells and chemical hapten exposure. Specified time point: pre-sensitization, week 0. Described treatment: therapeutic diphenylcyclopropenone sensitization with weekly scalp DPC. TCRdb recomputed calls from the RACE reads with MiXCR, one row per CDR3 protein. Counted here are around 60,000 distinct CDR3 sequences, about 7% occurring once; the ten biggest clones make up 1.5% to 2%. Sequenced here: whole blood, sampled in connection with sensitization to the hapten diphenylcyclopropenone (DPC). The source is a woman aged 25-40 years with alopecia areata. Some clones in this sample may be carry-over from other donors' samples.

In this sample, this clonotype turned up many times. The chain carries TRBV5-6 and TRBJ2-2; the D is unclear. V was shortened by 1 base and J by 9 bases, with 22 bases between the two germline ends. The germline V gene encodes CDR1 SGHDT and CDR2 YYEEEE. The CDR3 sequence is 17 residues long. The CDR3 DNA sequence: TGTGCCAGCAGCTTGAATCCGTACGTGAGACCCGACCGGGAGCTGTTTTTT. Translating gives CASSLNPYVRPDRELFF.

In this sample, this clonotype turned up a few times. The rearrangement joins TRBV18 to TRBJ1-1; D remains ambiguous. CDR1 KGHSH and CDR2 LQKENI come from the germline V gene. The CDR3 totals 14 residues. V was trimmed by 2 bases and J by 9 bases, leaving 16 bases between them. CDR3 bases: TGTGCCAGCTCACCAGACCGGACGGTGACCCAAGCTTTCTTT. It codes for CASSPDRTVTQAFF.

This chain joins TRBV12-3 or TRBV12-4 and TRBJ2-3; 7 nucleotides match TRBD1. This CDR3 contains 15 residues. The V gene end was trimmed by 7 bases and the J gene end by 4 bases; junction bases not matched to a gene: 11. CDR3 loop: CASTKQGKKSDTQYF. The CDR3 DNA follows: TGTGCCAGCACCAAACAGGGGAAGAAGTCAGATACGCAGTATTTT.

This clonotype was counted many times. The chain recombines TRBV29-1 with TRBJ1-1; TRBD1 is a possible D gene (5 bases). Germline values: CDR1 SQVTM, CDR2 ANQGSEA. The CDR3 covers 15 residues. V lost 3 bases to trimming and J lost 5 bases, with 19 bases between them. CDR3 region: CSVDLEAQGSTEAFF. The CDR3 bases are TGCAGCGTTGACCTGGAGGCGCAGGGAAGTACTGAAGCTTTCTTT.

Many counts were recorded for this clonotype. J is TRBJ1-6 and V is TRBV10-3, with TRBD1 as a possible D gene (5 bases). The germline V gene has CDR1 ENHRY and CDR2 SYGVKD. The CDR3 is 17 amino acids. Trimming took 0 bases from V and 9 from J, leaving 18 bases between them. DNA for the CDR3: TGTGCCATCAGTGAGTCGACTCAAGGGACCTGGGGTTCACCCCTCCACTTT. It is translated as CAISESTQGTWGSPLHF.

This clonotype was counted at least ten times. The V and J genes are TRBV4-2 and TRBJ2-7; D possibly matches TRBD1 or TRBD2 (5 bases each). The CDR3 has 15 residues. In germline, CDR1 is LGHNA, CDR2 YNFKEQ. V gave up 1 base and J gave up 0 bases, with 10 bases separating them. CDR3: CASSQVRGYSYEQYF. The CDR3 bases are TGTGCCAGCAGCCAAGTACGGGGCTACTCCTACGAGCAGTACTTC.

The table lists this clonotype with many counts. The CDR3 bases are TGTGCCAGCAGCTTCGGGGCCGGGGCCAACGTCCTGACTTTC. Translation: CASSFGAGANVLTF. This sequence joins TRBV7-6 and TRBJ2-6; the D call may be TRBD1 or TRBD2 (5 bases each). Trimming stripped 3 bases from V and 4 bases from J, with 7 bases between. The CDR3 covers 14 residues. Germline V CDR1 and CDR2: SGHVS, FNYEAQ.

There are many counts of this clonotype. V and J are TRBV18 and TRBJ1-1; unclear D gene. Trimming left V 3 bases short and J 7 bases short, with 12 bases between. Germline loops: CDR1 KGHSH, CDR2 LQKENI. This CDR3 region has 13 residues. Here the CDR3 DNA reads TGTGCCAGCTCACCCCGAAGTAGAAATGAAGCTTTCTTT. Protein: CASSPRSRNEAFF.

This clonotype occurred many times. The CDR3 sequence is CASSSSTSNTEAFF. As DNA, the CDR3 is TGTGCCAGCAGCTCGAGCACCTCGAACACTGAAGCTTTCTTT. The chain joins TRBV7-9 to TRBJ1-1; D remains unclear. Per the germline V gene, CDR1 is SEHNR and CDR2 is FQNEAQ (reference sequence). The V end was cut by 4 bases, the J end by 1 base, with 10 bases between. The CDR3 totals 14 residues.

This clonotype was picked up many times. V gene TRBV13 combines with J gene TRBJ1-2, with a tentative D call TRBD1 (6 bases). The CDR3 extends over 19 amino acids. Trimming left V 2 bases short and J 0 bases short, with 22 bases between. Germline CDR1 reads PRHDT; CDR2 reads FYEKMQ (reference sequence). CDR3 nucleotide sequence: TGTGCCAGCAGCTTAAGGGGAGGACAGAGATTCAGAGCTAACTATGGCTACACCTTC. This translates into CASSLRGGQRFRANYGYTF.

This clonotype was detected only a few times. The chain employs TRBV5-1 and TRBJ1-2; tentative D call: TRBD1 (5 bases). With 4 bases removed from V and 1 base from J, the gap between germline ends came to 11 bases. The length of the CDR3 is 14 residues. In germline, CDR1 is SGHRS, CDR2 YFSETQ. CDR3 coding DNA: TGCGCCAGCAGCCCCACCGACAGTAACTATGGCTACACCTTC. Translating gives CASSPTDSNYGYTF.

This clonotype was detected many times. The rearrangement links TRBV20-1 to TRBJ2-7; TRBD1 matches 10 bases. The V gene's germline CDR1 is DFQATT and CDR2 SNEGSKA (reference sequence). Trimming removed 0 bases from V and 2 bases from J; junction bases left unmatched: 10. The CDR3 loop spans 17 amino acids. The CDR3 here is CSARDVTPGQGTYEQYF. The CDR3 coding sequence is TGCAGTGCTAGAGATGTAACTCCGGGACAGGGGACCTACGAGCAGTACTTC.

The chain combines TRBV3-1 with TRBJ1-2, with D possibly being TRBD1 (5 bases). Between the trimmed V and J ends, which lost 0 bases and 8 bases, there was a span of 16 bases. The CDR3 covers 15 residues. Looked up from germline, CDR1 is LGHDT and CDR2 is YNNKEL (reference sequence). CDR3 sequence (DNA): TGTGCCAGCAGCCAAGATCTGGGACGGGTGTGGGGCTACACCTTC. It is translated as CASSQDLGRVWGYTF.

The sample holds many counts of this clonotype. The chain employs TRBV14 and TRBJ2-2; D is perhaps TRBD1 (5 bases). V lost 4 bases and J lost 3, with 24 bases in between. This CDR3 has 19 residues. Germline assignment: CDR1 SGHDN and CDR2 FVKESK. In DNA, the CDR3 is TGTGCCAGCAGCCCGAAAGTCAGGGCCACCCTCCTTTACACCGGGGAGCTGTTTTTT. Translated: CASSPKVRATLLYTGELFF. Full variable domain (missing parts from reference TRBV14 and TRBJ2-2): EAGVTQFPSHSVIEKGQTVTLRCDPISGHDNLYWYRRVMGKEIKFLLHFVKESKQDESGMPNNRFLAERTGGTYSTLKVQPAELEDSGVYFCASSPKVRATLLYTGELFFGEGSRLTVL.

This clonotype was seen at least ten times. The gene calls are TRBV5-1 and TRBJ1-1, with 9 bases aligning to TRBD1. CDR1 is SGHRS and CDR2 is YFSETQ in the germline V gene. This CDR3 has 16 residues. The junction had 10 bases not matched to a gene; V was cut back by 4 bases and J by 3 bases. DNA for the CDR3: TGCGCCAGCAGCGCGGGACAGGGCCGGGCGGACACTGAAGCTTTCTTT. This gives the protein CASSAGQGRADTEAFF.

This clonotype was recorded at least ten times. The chain recombines TRBV2 with TRBJ1-4; 7 bases fit TRBD1. The CDR3 consists of 15 residues. CDR1 is SNHLY and CDR2 is FYNNEI in the germline V gene. V lost 5 bases to trimming and J lost 6 bases; unmatched junction nucleotides: 9. The CDR3 nucleotides read TGTGCCAGCAGTAAGGGACAGATCCAGTATGAAAAACTGTTTTTT. Its translation is CASSKGQIQYEKLFF.

The chain carries TRBV5-4 and TRBJ1-2; 8 bases map to TRBD1. The CDR3 spans 14 residues. Germline loops: CDR1 SGHNT, CDR2 YYREEE (reference sequence). The V segment lost 4 bases and the J segment 8 bases; nucleotides outside the gene matches: 10. The CDR3 nucleotides read TGTGCCAGCAGCCGAGAGGGACAGGCGCGAGGCTACACCTTC. It codes for CASSREGQARGYTF.

Of note for this clonotype: A much larger clone lies one base from this, so it may be a read error. The chain recombines TRBV18 with TRBJ1-3; D not resolved. V shed 0 bases and J shed 4 bases, with 7 bases lying between them. CDR1 and CDR2 (germline): KGHSH, LQKENI. This CDR3 is built from 14 residues. CDR3 in DNA: TGTGCCAGCTCACCACCCCAGCTCGGAAACACCATATATTTT. Translation gives CASSPPQLGNTIYF. Variable domain in full (rest from reference TRBV18 and TRBJ1-3): NAGVMQNPRHLVRRRGQEARLRCSPMKGHSHVYWYRQLPEEGLKFMVYLQKENIIDESGMPKERFSAEFPKEGPSILRIQQVVRGDSAAYFCASSPPQLGNTIYFGEGSWLTVV.

This clonotype occurred many times. V gene TRBV19 combines with J gene TRBJ2-3, with a possible D match to TRBD2 (5 bases). CDR3 length: 15 residues. V was clipped by 3 bases and J by 6 bases, with 16 bases between them. CDR1 LNHDA and CDR2 SQIVND come from the germline V gene (reference sequence). This chain's CDR3 is CASSIITRTGDTQYF. Written as DNA, the CDR3 is TGTGCCAGTAGTATTATAACGCGAACGGGGGATACGCAGTATTTT.

This clonotype was picked up many times. The chain recombines TRBV2 with TRBJ2-3; TRBD2 agrees at 8 bases. J lost 7 bases, V lost 4 bases, and 13 bases had no gene match. CDR3 size: 16 residues. Germline lookup yields CDR1 SNHLY and CDR2 FYNNEI. For the CDR3, the DNA is TGTGCCAGCAGTGGGGGGCCGGGGGGGCCCTTGAATACGCAGTATTTT. Translating gives CASSGGPGGPLNTQYF.

The chain carries TRBV2 and TRBJ1-4; 7 bases are shared with TRBD1. The CDR3 has 14 residues. Germline-derived CDR1 and CDR2 are SNHLY and FYNNEI. V dropped 3 bases and J dropped 8; count of bases not matched to a gene: 6. CDR3 sequence: CASSDGQGEEKLFF. The CDR3 coding sequence is TGTGCCAGCAGTGACGGGCAGGGGGAGGAAAAACTGTTTTTT.

This clonotype was detected many times. The V gene is TRBV20-1, the J gene TRBJ2-7; D gene uncertain. This CDR3 region has 13 residues. Trimming left V 3 bases short and J 5 bases short, with 14 bases between. Germline V lookup: CDR1 DFQATT, CDR2 SNEGSKA (reference sequence). CDR3: CSARAVLPDEQYF. The CDR3 coding sequence is TGCAGTGCTAGGGCTGTATTGCCCGACGAGCAGTACTTC.

Concerning this clonotype itself: Possible read error: a much larger clone is one base away. This chain connects TRBV27 to TRBJ1-1, with a weak D call TRBD1 (5 bases). The CDR3 runs to 14 residues. Per the germline V gene, CDR1 is MNHEY and CDR2 is SMNVEV (reference sequence). V was pared by 1 base and J by 5 bases, with 11 bases between. CDR3 loop: CASSLYRRGTEAFF. CDR3 DNA: TGTGCCAGCAGTTTATACAGGCGGGGGACTGAAGCTTTCTTT.

This clonotype was recorded at least ten times. The chain employs TRBV5-1 and TRBJ1-2; a possible D gene is TRBD1 (6 bases). Germline assignment: CDR1 SGHRS and CDR2 YFSETQ. Between the trimmed V and J ends, which lost 3 bases and 3 bases, there was a span of 15 bases. This CDR3 is built from 15 residues. CDR3 coding DNA: TGCGCCAGCAGCTCGAGCGGTCACAGGGACTATGGCTACACCTTC. This translates into CASSSSGHRDYGYTF.